The next 23 T cell receptor beta chains were all read from a single sample in a study of T cell responses to AZD1222 COVID-19 vaccine. TCRdb's table, derived via immunoSEQ multiplex PCR, lists solely in-frame clones and lacks some. The sample records 150,000 to 200,000 clones, 75% to 90% being singletons. The specimen was peripheral blood, collected 28 days after the second dose of the MenACWY control vaccine. The receptors derive from an adult who received the MenACWY meningococcal vaccine as a control.

This chain joins TRBV6-2 or TRBV6-3 and TRBJ2-5; D might be TRBD1 (5 bases). CDR1 and CDR2 (germline): MNHEY, SVGEGT. The CDR3 runs to 16 residues. V was pared by 0 bases and J by 5 bases, with 16 bases between. Here the CDR3 reads CASSYSKQGGQETQYF. DNA for the CDR3: TGTGCCAGCAGTTACTCGAAGCAGGGTGGGCAGGAGACCCAGTACTTC.

The chain combines TRBV10-3 with TRBJ2-7; 8 bases align to TRBD1. After removal of 8 bases from V and 3 bases from J, the junction contained 3 bases not matched to a gene. The CDR3 is 12 residues long. Germline loops: CDR1 ENHRY, CDR2 SYGVKD. CDR3 residues: CAIGGQGYEQYF. DNA for the CDR3: TGTGCCATCGGAGGACAGGGCTACGAGCAGTACTTC.

The chain couples TRBV6-5 to TRBJ1-1, with D unresolved. CDR1 is MNHEY and CDR2 is SVGAGI in the germline V gene. V lost 0 bases, J lost 6 bases, and 11 bases lay in between. This CDR3 comprises 14 residues. CDR3: CASSYSSRFAEAFF. CDR3 DNA sequence: TGTGCCAGCAGTTACTCGAGCAGATTCGCTGAAGCTTTCTTT.

This clone has a handful of counts. This chain connects TRBV28 to TRBJ1-5, with 10 bases matching TRBD1. V shed 6 bases, J shed 0 bases, and the junction held 11 bases outside the gene matches. This CDR3 is 18 amino acids long. Germline CDR1 reads MDHEN; CDR2 reads SYDVKM. The CDR3 spells CASSVGTGAVDSNQPQHF. CDR3 sequence (DNA): TGTGCCAGCAGCGTCGGGACAGGGGCAGTCGATAGCAATCAGCCCCAGCATTTT.

The chain employs TRBV28 and TRBJ1-5, with TRBD1 matching over 7 bases. Germline CDR1 is MDHEN and CDR2 is SYDVKM. CDR3 length: 12 residues. With 6 bases clipped from V and 6 bases from J, the junction kept 2 bases outside the gene matches. This CDR3 is CASRQGLQPQHF. In nucleotides, the CDR3 is TGTGCCAGCAGACAGGGGCTTCAGCCCCAGCATTTT.

The J gene is TRBJ2-5, the V gene TRBV6-5; perhaps TRBD1 as D (5 bases). TRBJ2-7 explains the end of the DNA better; the J call may be wrong. The V gene's germline CDR1 is MNHEY and CDR2 SVGAGI. This CDR3 comprises 11 residues. CDR3 in amino acids: CASDRGYEQYF. CDR3 nucleotide sequence: TGTGCCAGTGATAGGGGATACGAGCAGTACTTC.

This clone was picked up one time. The V call is TRBV28, the J call TRBJ1-5; TRBD1 is a possible D gene (5 bases). The CDR3 covers 14 residues. The germline V gene has CDR1 MDHEN and CDR2 SYDVKM. V was cut by 3 bases and J by 6 bases, with 12 bases left in between. The CDR3, as DNA: TGTGCCAGCAGTTTTGTCAGGGCCTCTCAGCCCCAGCATTTT. Residues: CASSFVRASQPQHF.

This clone was observed a single time. The DNA for the CDR3 is TGTGCCAGCAGCGCCGACCCCGGGAGCTCCTACGAGCAGTACTTC. Translated: CASSADPGSSYEQYF. This chain connects TRBV9 to TRBJ2-7; a weak D match, TRBD2 (6 bases). Per germline, CDR1 SGDLS and CDR2 YYNGEE. This CDR3 contains 15 residues. V was cut by 3 bases and J by 0 bases, with 13 bases left in between.

The V and J genes are TRBV9 and TRBJ2-7, with D hard to call. V was trimmed by 3 bases and J by 5 bases, leaving 3 bases between them. CDR3 length: 10 amino acids. CDR1 and CDR2 from the germline V gene are SGDLS and YYNGEE. In DNA, the CDR3 is TGTGCCAGCAGCGGAAACGAGCAGTACTTC. It encodes CASSGNEQYF.

The CDR3 region has the DNA TGTGCCAGCTCACCTTTCAACGGGGATAACTATGGCTACACCTTC. Its translation: CASSPFNGDNYGYTF. The V call is TRBV18, the J call TRBJ1-2, with D unclear. CDR3 size: 15 residues. V was clipped by 3 bases and J by 1 base, with 12 bases between them. In germline, CDR1 is KGHSH, CDR2 LQKENI. The full variable domain, its missing parts supplied by reference TRBV18 and TRBJ1-2, is NAGVMQNPRHLVRRRGQEARLRCSPMKGHSHVYWYRQLPEEGLKFMVYLQKENIIDESGMPKERFSAEFPKEGPSILRIQQVVRGDSAAYFCASSPFNGDNYGYTFGSGTRLTVV.

CDR3 nucleotide sequence: TGTGCCAGCAGTCCTCAACAGGGCACTGAAGCTTTCTTT. Its translation is CASSPQQGTEAFF. The chain carries TRBV12-3 or TRBV12-4 and TRBJ1-1; perhaps TRBD1 as D (6 bases). CDR3 size: 13 residues. V was trimmed by 5 bases and J by 4 bases, leaving 11 bases between them.

The rearrangement links TRBV18 to TRBJ1-5; D is possibly TRBD1 (6 bases). The germline V gene has CDR1 KGHSH and CDR2 LQKENI. V lost 6 bases and J lost 3, with 12 bases in between. The CDR3 loop spans 14 amino acids. The CDR3 coding sequence is TGTGCCAGCTCGTCACAGGGTCCCAATCAGCCCCAGCATTTT. Protein: CASSSQGPNQPQHF. The entire variable domain, with the rest obtained from reference TRBV18 and TRBJ1-5, is as follows: NAGVMQNPRHLVRRRGQEARLRCSPMKGHSHVYWYRQLPEEGLKFMVYLQKENIIDESGMPKERFSAEFPKEGPSILRIQQVVRGDSAAYFCASSSQGPNQPQHFGDGTRLSIL.

The chain links TRBV2 to TRBJ2-7; D is unresolved. This CDR3 region has 11 residues. Looked up from germline, CDR1 is SNHLY and CDR2 is FYNNEI. Trimming removed 7 bases from V and 5 bases from J, with 9 bases in between. The CDR3 nucleotides read TGTGCCAGCACTTTTAGGGACGAGCAGTACTTC. This codes for CASTFRDEQYF. The full variable domain, rest sourced from reference TRBV2 and TRBJ2-7, is EPEVTQTPSHQVTQMGQEVILRCVPISNHLYFYWYRQILGQKVEFLVSFYNNEISEKSEIFDDQFSVERPDGSNFTLKIRSTKLEDSAMYFCASTFRDEQYFGPGTRLTVT.

The chain links TRBV19 to TRBJ1-2; D perhaps matches TRBD1 (5 bases). The CDR3 loop spans 14 amino acids. V lost 5 bases and J lost 8, with 18 bases in between. The germline V gene encodes CDR1 LNHDA and CDR2 SQIVND (reference sequence). CDR3 in amino acids: CASSVRDPAQGYTF. The CDR3 DNA is TGTGCCAGTAGTGTTCGGGACCCTGCTCAGGGCTACACCTTC.

The gene calls are TRBV11-3 and TRBJ2-1; D gene uncertain. The germline CDR1 and CDR2 sequences are SGHNT and YENEEA. The V end lost 5 bases, the J end lost 4 bases, and 12 bases lay between the germline ends. This CDR3 region has 14 residues. The CDR3 DNA follows: TGTGCCAGCAGCCGCTCCTTTACTTACAATGAGCAGTTCTTC. It specifies CASSRSFTYNEQFF.

The chain uses TRBV5-1 and TRBJ1-1, with a tentative D call TRBD1 (6 bases). Looked up from germline, CDR1 is SGHRS and CDR2 is YFSETQ. Deletions cut 0 bases from V and 0 bases from J, with 12 bases between. This CDR3 spans 16 amino acids. As DNA, the CDR3 is TGCGCCAGCAGCTTGGCCTGGACAGCAGTGAACACTGAAGCTTTCTTT. Its protein product is CASSLAWTAVNTEAFF.

The chain is built from TRBV5-1 and TRBJ2-2, with 13 bases matching TRBD2. Trimming cost V 3 bases and J 2 bases; bases outside gene matches: 1. The CDR3 has 16 residues. The germline gives CDR1 SGHRS, CDR2 YFSETQ. The CDR3 loop is CASSWGLAGNTGELFF. The CDR3 DNA follows: TGCGCCAGCAGCTGGGGACTAGCGGGAAACACCGGGGAGCTGTTTTTT.

As DNA, the CDR3 is TGTGCCAGCAGCTCCACGGGTGAGCAGTACTTC. Its protein is CASSSTGEQYF. V and J are TRBV7-2 and TRBJ2-7; D unresolved. This CDR3 contains 11 residues. Per the germline V gene, CDR1 is SGHTA and CDR2 is FQGNSA. V was clipped by 4 bases and J by 7 bases, with 8 bases between them.

CDR3: CSASEQGDQPQHF. In nucleotides, the CDR3 is TGCAGTGCTAGTGAACAGGGGGATCAGCCCCAGCATTTT. V gene TRBV20-1 combines with J gene TRBJ1-5; 8 nucleotides match TRBD1. The germline CDR1 and CDR2 sequences are DFQATT and SNEGSKA (reference sequence). V lost 3 bases, J lost 5 bases, and 3 bases stayed unmatched. The CDR3 extends over 13 amino acids.

The CDR3 coding sequence is TGTGCCAGCAGCTTAGATCCGGGGGCCTACGAGCAGTACTTC. It encodes CASSLDPGAYEQYF. V is TRBV7-2 and J is TRBJ2-7; TRBD2 might be the D (6 bases). The germline CDR1 and CDR2 sequences are SGHTA and FQGNSA. The germline V and J ends were trimmed by 1 base and 2 bases, with 9 bases remaining between them. The CDR3 loop spans 14 amino acids.

The gene calls are TRBV5-4 and TRBJ2-3; D gene uncertain. The CDR3 spans 15 residues. Trimming took off 3 bases at V and 0 bases at J, with 11 bases between the two ends. From germline, CDR1 is SGHNT and CDR2 YYREEE (reference sequence). The CDR3 nucleotides are TGTGCCAGCAGCTCCCTAGAGATAAGCACAGATACGCAGTATTTT. It is translated as CASSSLEISTDTQYF.

The chain employs TRBV5-4 and TRBJ2-2; 9 nucleotides line up with TRBD1. Trimming removed 2 bases from V and 6 bases from J; junction bases left unmatched: 8. Germline CDR1 is SGHNT and CDR2 is YYREEE (reference sequence). This CDR3 contains 16 residues. As DNA, the CDR3 is TGTGCCAGCAGCTTCGGACAGGGGAGAAGGGCCGGGGAGCTGTTTTTT. Protein product: CASSFGQGRRAGELFF.

The gene calls are TRBV6-5 and TRBJ2-1; 8 nucleotides align to TRBD2. Trimming removed 7 bases from V and 4 bases from J; junction bases left unmatched: 6. The length of the CDR3 is 14 residues. Germline assignment: CDR1 MNHEY and CDR2 SVGAGI. The CDR3 bases are TGTGCCAGCACCACTAGCGGCCTATACAATGAGCAGTTCTTC. Protein product: CASTTSGLYNEQFF.